This TCR beta chain is drawn from a study of high-grade serous ovarian cancer treatment subgroups. Tumor samples were obtained before definitive surgery or chemotherapy. Germline CDR1 reads SGHAT; CDR2 reads FQDESV (reference sequence). V lost 5 bases and J lost 1, with 16 bases in between. The CDR3 loop spans 16 amino acids. The repertoire was sequenced with immunoSEQ multiplex PCR; TCRdb's copy has only in-frame clones and lacks some. The data show about 7,100 clones, with around 79% seen just once and 4.5% to 5.5% held by the top ten. The receptor's source is a human donor with high-grade serous ovarian cancer. The genes are TRBV11-1 and TRBJ2-3; D is perhaps TRBD2 (6 bases). Sequencing used tumor tissue. Here the CDR3 reads CASSLGLAEGTDTQYF. CDR3 in DNA: TGTGCCAGCAGCCTAGGGTTAGCGGAAGGCACAGATACGCAGTATTTT.